Shown below are 23 T cell receptor beta chains from a single sample sequenced in a study of cytomegalovirus exposure and HLA in healthy donors. Use of 60 Vbeta and 13 Jbeta primers characterized the PCR. Sequencing was performed with immunoSEQ multiplex PCR; in TCRdb, only in-frame clones are kept and a portion is missing. The sample has more than 150,000 clones, around 80% seen once; the top ten hold about 2%. Sample: PBMCs. These receptors were collected from a woman younger than 45 in good health and CMV-seronegative.

This clone was seen a single time. V and J are TRBV2 and TRBJ2-3; 12 positions match TRBD2. The J segment lost 5 bases and the V segment lost 6 bases, leaving 3 bases of the junction unmatched. The CDR3 has 14 residues. CDR1 SNHLY and CDR2 FYNNEI come from the germline V gene. The CDR3, as DNA: TGTGCCAGCAGACCTAGCGGGGGGGGAGATACGCAGTATTTT. Translated, it gives CASRPSGGGDTQYF.

The chain uses TRBV9 and TRBJ1-4; perhaps TRBD1 as D (6 bases). CDR1 SGDLS and CDR2 YYNGEE come from the germline V gene. The CDR3 sequence is 17 residues long. V lost 3 bases, J lost 0 bases, and 15 bases lay in between. Here the CDR3 DNA reads TGTGCCAGCAGCGCCGGCAGACAGGCCTCAACTAATGAAAAACTGTTTTTT. As protein: CASSAGRQASTNEKLFF.

The chain employs TRBV2 and TRBJ2-2; D is perhaps TRBD2 (6 bases). V was shortened by 4 bases and J by 5 bases, with 14 bases between the two germline ends. Germline values: CDR1 SNHLY, CDR2 FYNNEI. The CDR3 is made up of 15 amino acids. The CDR3 bases are TGTGCCAGCAGTGTGGCGGGATCCGCGACCGGGGAGCTGTTTTTT. This codes for CASSVAGSATGELFF.

The chain uses TRBV28 and TRBJ1-6; tentatively, D is TRBD1 (6 bases). Trimming took 1 base from V and 14 from J, leaving 9 bases between them. Per the germline V gene, CDR1 is MDHEN and CDR2 is SYDVKM. CDR3 length: 12 residues. In DNA form, the CDR3 reads TGTGCCAGCAGTTTATTCAGGGGATCCCTCCACTTT. This gives the protein CASSLFRGSLHF.

The genes are TRBV5-1 and TRBJ2-2, with D possibly matching TRBD1 (5 bases). V lost 4 bases and J lost 3, with 13 bases in between. CDR1 SGHRS and CDR2 YFSETQ come from the germline V gene. This CDR3 contains 15 residues. CDR3 in amino acids: CASSPRTSYTGELFF. The CDR3 nucleotides read TGCGCCAGCAGCCCCAGGACAAGCTACACCGGGGAGCTGTTTTTT.

Details on this clone: Additional DNA sequences in this sample encode the identical CDR3. The rearrangement links TRBV28 to TRBJ1-2; D might be TRBD1 (6 bases). The V end lost 6 bases, the J end lost 4 bases, and 9 bases lay between the germline ends. CDR1 and CDR2 (germline): MDHEN, SYDVKM. The CDR3 length is 12 residues. DNA of the CDR3: TGTGCCAGCAGCCTAGGGGGCTATGGCTACACCTTC. Its translation: CASSLGGYGYTF.

The V call is TRBV7-9, the J call TRBJ1-4, with 8 bases lining up with TRBD1. Germline-derived CDR1 and CDR2 are SEHNR and FQNEAQ (reference sequence). J lost 4 bases, V lost 3 bases, and 4 bases had no gene match. This CDR3 region has 15 residues. CDR3: CASSFGQGDNEKLFF. The CDR3 region has the DNA TGTGCCAGCAGCTTCGGACAGGGCGATAATGAAAAACTGTTTTTT. Drawing the rest from reference TRBV7-9 and TRBJ1-4, the complete variable domain is DTGVSQNPRHKITKRGQNVTFRCDPISEHNRLYWYRQTLGQGPEFLTYFQNEAQLEKSRLLSDRFSAERPKGSFSTLEIQRTEQGDSAMYLCASSFGQGDNEKLFFGSGTQLSVL.

The chain's CDR3 is CASSPGMGWETQYF. In DNA form, the CDR3 reads TGTGCCAGCAGCCCGGGGATGGGTTGGGAGACCCAGTACTTC. V and J are TRBV7-3 and TRBJ2-5, with a weak D call TRBD2 (5 bases). This CDR3 spans 14 amino acids. V was clipped by 5 bases and J by 5 bases, with 15 bases between them. Per the germline V gene, CDR1 is SGHTA and CDR2 is FQGTGA. The complete variable domain, with remaining parts taken from reference TRBV7-3 and TRBJ2-5, reads GAGVSQTPSNKVTEKGKYVELRCDPISGHTALYWYRQSLGQGPEFLIYFQGTGAADDSGLPNDRFFAVRPEGSVSTLKIQRTERGDSAVYLCASSPGMGWETQYFGPGTRLLVL.

The chain has TRBV27 and TRBJ2-7, with a tentative D call TRBD2 (7 bases). Germline V gene lookup returns CDR1 MNHEY and CDR2 SMNVEV (reference sequence). The CDR3 runs 15 residues. V was cut by 6 bases and J by 3 bases, with 18 bases left in between. CDR3 in amino acids: CASRGPRGASYEQYF. The CDR3 nucleotides are TGTGCCAGCAGAGGCCCTCGGGGGGCGAGCTACGAGCAGTACTTC.

This chain uses TRBV28 with TRBJ1-6; no definite D call. Germline lookup yields CDR1 MDHEN and CDR2 SYDVKM. The CDR3 spans 15 residues. Trimming cost V 2 bases and J 6 bases, with 11 bases left between them. The CDR3 nucleotides read TGTGCCAGCAGTTTACCGCAGGTCCTTAATTCACCCCTCCACTTT. Protein: CASSLPQVLNSPLHF.

The chain employs TRBV27 and TRBJ2-3; TRBD1 aligns across 9 bases. Trimming took 7 bases from V and 8 from J; bases not matched to a gene: 4. CDR1 MNHEY and CDR2 SMNVEV come from the germline V gene (reference sequence). This CDR3 is 12 amino acids long. CDR3 protein: CASTSTGGTQYF. The CDR3 nucleotides are TGTGCCAGCACCTCGACAGGGGGTACGCAGTATTTT.

This clone was detected only a few times. The chain combines TRBV5-1 with TRBJ2-7; tentative D call: TRBD1 (6 bases). V lost 0 bases and J 7 bases, leaving 17 bases between the germline ends. Germline V gene lookup returns CDR1 SGHRS and CDR2 YFSETQ. This CDR3 has 15 residues. The CDR3 is CASSLVGQGIEEQYF. CDR3 sequence (DNA): TGCGCCAGCAGCTTGGTGGGCCAGGGGATAGAGGAGCAGTACTTC.

The chain couples TRBV5-5 to TRBJ2-1, with 7 bases matching TRBD2. Per germline, CDR1 SGHKS and CDR2 YYEKEE (reference sequence). This CDR3 spans 14 amino acids. J was trimmed by 5 bases and V by 2 bases; bases with no gene match: 4. CDR3 loop: CASSLPGGNNEQFF. As DNA, the CDR3 is TGTGCCAGCAGCTTACCCGGGGGGAACAATGAGCAGTTCTTC.

The rearrangement joins TRBV4-3 to TRBJ2-2; possibly TRBD1 for D (5 bases). CDR3 length: 13 residues. Germline values: CDR1 LGHNA, CDR2 YSLEER. V lost 3 bases to trimming and J lost 4 bases, with 6 bases between them. DNA for the CDR3: TGCGCCAGCAGCCAGACAGTCACCGGGGAGCTGTTTTTT. This gives the protein CASSQTVTGELFF.

This chain uses TRBV7-7 with TRBJ2-1, with TRBD1 matching 10 bases. Germline V gene lookup returns CDR1 SSHAT and CDR2 FNYEAQ (reference sequence). CDR3 size: 14 residues. Losses at the gene ends were 5 bases for V and 9 bases for J; bases not matched to a gene: 7. CDR3 amino acids: CASSLQTGGGEQFF. For the CDR3, the DNA is TGTGCCAGCAGCCTACAGACAGGGGGCGGTGAGCAGTTCTTC. Using reference TRBV7-7 and TRBJ2-1 for the parts outside the CDR3, the full variable domain is GAGVSQSPRYKVTKRGQDVTLRCDPISSHATLYWYQQALGQGPEFLTYFNYEAQPDKSGLPSDRFSAERPEGSISTLTIQRTEQRDSAMYRCASSLQTGGGEQFFGPGTRLTVL.

This clone has just one count. V is TRBV28 and J is TRBJ1-4; 8 bases fit TRBD1. Germline V CDR1 and CDR2: MDHEN, SYDVKM. The CDR3 runs 17 residues. V lost 2 bases, J lost 4 bases, and 9 bases stayed unmatched. The CDR3 protein is CASSLTGTGAINEKLFF. For the CDR3, the DNA is TGTGCCAGCAGTTTAACTGGGACAGGCGCCATTAATGAAAAACTGTTTTTT.

V is TRBV6-1 and J is TRBJ1-2; no clear D. CDR3 length: 11 residues. Germline CDR1 is MNHNS and CDR2 is SASEGT. Deletions cut 3 bases from V and 8 bases from J, with 7 bases between. The CDR3 here is CASSEPGGYTF. The CDR3 DNA reads TGTGCCAGCAGTGAGCCGGGGGGCTACACCTTC.

This clone showed up just once. The same CDR3 can be traced to other DNA sequences in this sample. V is TRBV28 and J is TRBJ1-5, with 9 bases aligning to TRBD1. This CDR3 is 14 amino acids long. V was clipped by 4 bases and J by 5 bases; unmatched bases: 3. Per the germline V gene, CDR1 is MDHEN and CDR2 is SYDVKM. CDR3 protein: CASSSGQGHQPQHF. The DNA of the CDR3 is TGTGCCAGCAGTTCCGGACAGGGGCATCAGCCCCAGCATTTT. Combining the CDR3 with reference TRBV28 and TRBJ1-5 gives the whole variable domain DVKVTQSSRYLVKRTGEKVFLECVQDMDHENMFWYRQDPGLGLRLIYFSYDVKMKEKGDIPEGYSVSREKKERFSLILESASTNQTSMYLCASSSGQGHQPQHFGDGTRLSIL.

CDR3 loop: CASTRGQPSSYEQYF. DNA of the CDR3: TGTGCCAGCACCCGAGGACAGCCGAGCTCCTACGAGCAGTACTTC. V and J are TRBV6-5 and TRBJ2-7, with D possibly matching TRBD1 (6 bases). CDR1 MNHEY and CDR2 SVGAGI come from the germline V gene. The V gene lost 7 bases and the J gene lost 0 bases, with 16 bases spanning the gap. This CDR3 has 15 residues.

This chain connects TRBV6-5 to TRBJ1-2; D perhaps matches TRBD1 (5 bases). The CDR3 has 13 amino acids. The germline CDR1 and CDR2 sequences are MNHEY and SVGAGI. Trimming removed 7 bases at V and 2 bases at J, with 11 bases between. In DNA form, the CDR3 reads TGTGCCAGCAAGATGACAGAGAACTATGGCTACACCTTC. Protein: CASKMTENYGYTF.

V and J are TRBV18 and TRBJ1-4, with 8 bases identical to TRBD1. Germline lookup yields CDR1 KGHSH and CDR2 LQKENI. V shed 3 bases and J 6 bases; nucleotides not matched to a gene: 0. The CDR3 spans 13 residues. The CDR3 DNA follows: TGTGCCAGCTCACCGGGACAGGATGAAAAACTGTTTTTT. It is translated as CASSPGQDEKLFF.

The V and J genes are TRBV5-6 and TRBJ1-2, with D possibly being TRBD1 (6 bases). CDR1 is SGHDT and CDR2 is YYEEEE in the germline V gene. V was shortened by 0 bases and J by 3 bases, with 9 bases between the two germline ends. The CDR3 loop spans 14 amino acids. The CDR3 DNA reads TGTGCCAGCAGCTTGGCGGGACAACACTATGGCTACACCTTC. This sequence encodes CASSLAGQHYGYTF.

Written as DNA, the CDR3 is TGCGCCACCGGGACTAGCGGTTCCTACAATGAGCAGTTCTTC. Translated: CATGTSGSYNEQFF. V usage is TRBV5-1 and J usage is TRBJ2-1, with 11 bases aligning to TRBD2. CDR3 size: 14 residues. Germline CDR1 reads SGHRS; CDR2 reads YFSETQ. With V trimmed by 9 bases and J by 1 base, 3 bases remained unmatched.